This T cell receptor beta chain derives from a study of T-cell reconstitution after alpha-beta-depleted transplantation in children. As to this clonotype: The antigen remains unidentified.

General study points: Elevated TCRbeta diversity at day 60 was traced, in some patients, to surviving recipient T cells and thymic progenitors.

This sample's TCRbeta library carried unique molecular identifier barcodes. Each CDR3 protein gets one entry after TCRdb re-called the PCR reads with MiXCR. In the table there are hundreds of thousands of distinct CDR3 sequences, 13% of which are singletons. V gave up 1 base and J gave up 5 bases; unmatched junction bases: 12. CDR3 size: 16 residues. CDR1 is DFQATT and CDR2 is SNEGSKA in the germline V gene (reference sequence). The V call is TRBV20-1, the J call TRBJ1-2, with 8 bases aligning to TRBD1. Sequencing was performed on PBMCs, mostly from graft donor cells, taken 360 days after TCRalphabeta/CD19-depleted stem cell transplant. The clonotype comes from a male patient younger than 18 who had a stem cell transplant for acute myeloid leukemia, so the T cells may come from the graft donor. CDR3 nucleotides: TGCAGTGCTAGAGGATTCCGGACAGGGAATAGTTATGGCTACACCTTC. This encodes CSARGFRTGNSYGYTF.